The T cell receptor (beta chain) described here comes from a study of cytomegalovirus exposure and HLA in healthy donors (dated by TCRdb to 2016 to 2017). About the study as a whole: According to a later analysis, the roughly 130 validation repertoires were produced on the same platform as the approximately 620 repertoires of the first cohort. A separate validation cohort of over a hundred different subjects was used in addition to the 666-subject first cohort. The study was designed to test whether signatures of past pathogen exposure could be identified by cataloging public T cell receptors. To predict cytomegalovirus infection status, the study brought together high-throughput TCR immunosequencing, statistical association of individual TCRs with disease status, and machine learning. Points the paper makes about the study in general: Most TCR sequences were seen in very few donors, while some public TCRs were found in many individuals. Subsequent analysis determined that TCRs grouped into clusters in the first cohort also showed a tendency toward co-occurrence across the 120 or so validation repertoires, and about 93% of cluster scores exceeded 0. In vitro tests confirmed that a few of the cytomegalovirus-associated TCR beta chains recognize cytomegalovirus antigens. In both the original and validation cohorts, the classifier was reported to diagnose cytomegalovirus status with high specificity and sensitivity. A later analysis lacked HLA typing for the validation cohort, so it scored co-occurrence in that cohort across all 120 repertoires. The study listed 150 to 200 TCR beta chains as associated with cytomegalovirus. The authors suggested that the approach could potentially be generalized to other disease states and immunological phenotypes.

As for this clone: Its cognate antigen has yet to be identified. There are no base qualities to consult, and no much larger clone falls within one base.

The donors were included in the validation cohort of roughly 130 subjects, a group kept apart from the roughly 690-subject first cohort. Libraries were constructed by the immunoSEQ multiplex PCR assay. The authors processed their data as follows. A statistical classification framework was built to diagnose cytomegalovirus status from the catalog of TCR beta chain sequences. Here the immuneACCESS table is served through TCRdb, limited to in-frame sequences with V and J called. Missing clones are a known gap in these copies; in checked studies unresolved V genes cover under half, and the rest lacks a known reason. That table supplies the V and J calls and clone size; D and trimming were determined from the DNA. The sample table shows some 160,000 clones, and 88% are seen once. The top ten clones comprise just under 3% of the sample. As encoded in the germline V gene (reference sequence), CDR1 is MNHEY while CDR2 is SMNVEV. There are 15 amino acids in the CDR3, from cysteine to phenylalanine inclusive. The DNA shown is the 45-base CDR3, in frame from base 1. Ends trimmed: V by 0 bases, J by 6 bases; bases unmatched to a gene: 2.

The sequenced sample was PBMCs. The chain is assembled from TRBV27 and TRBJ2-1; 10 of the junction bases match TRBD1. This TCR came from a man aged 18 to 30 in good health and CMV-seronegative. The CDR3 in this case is CASSLSGQGSNEQFF. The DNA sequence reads TGTGCCAGCAGTTTATCGGGACAGGGGTCCAATGAGCAGTTCTTC.